This entry lists 24 T cell receptor beta chains sequenced from one sample in a study of shared clonotypes between healthy human individuals. The method was immunoSEQ multiplex PCR; TCRdb's version includes in-frame clones alone and lacks a portion of them. The table lists millions of clones, over 85% of them singletons. In the naive CD8 group, cells lacked CD45RO and were positively selected for CCR7, so terminally differentiated effector memory CD45RA+ cells were left out. The specimen was naive CD8+ T cells sorted from blood. Receptor source: a man between 18 and 35 years old in good health.

The chain has TRBV6-5 and TRBJ1-1; 7 bases are shared with TRBD1. This CDR3 has 14 residues. The trim removed 3 bases at V and 7 bases at J, leaving 8 bases unmatched. Germline-derived CDR1 and CDR2 are MNHEY and SVGAGI. The DNA for the CDR3 is TGTGCCAGCAGTTATTTCTCAGGGGGGAATGAAGCTTTCTTT. Its translation: CASSYFSGGNEAFF.

The genes are TRBV4-3 and TRBJ1-2; unclear D gene. The CDR3 runs 17 residues. With 1 base removed from V and 0 bases from J, the gap between germline ends came to 15 bases. Germline loops: CDR1 LGHNA, CDR2 YSLEER. CDR3 sequence: CASSQAPVGGANYGYTF. Written as DNA, the CDR3 is TGCGCCAGCAGCCAAGCCCCGGTCGGCGGAGCTAACTATGGCTACACCTTC.

This clone was seen just once. The chain has TRBV27 and TRBJ2-1, with D possibly matching TRBD1 (7 bases). V was trimmed by 3 bases and J by 8 bases, leaving 17 bases between them. CDR3 length equals 15 residues. Germline CDR1 is MNHEY and CDR2 is SMNVEV (reference sequence). In DNA, the CDR3 is TGTGCCAGCAGTTTCATCCAGGGGGGAATCGATGAGCAGTTCTTC. Its protein is CASSFIQGGIDEQFF.

V is TRBV6-1 and J is TRBJ2-7; 9 nucleotides align to TRBD1. The CDR3 is 17 amino acids. Germline V lookup: CDR1 MNHNS, CDR2 SASEGT. V was clipped by 1 base and J by 4 bases; unmatched bases: 11. The CDR3 DNA is TGTGCCAGCAGTGAAGGAGCCACCGGGACAGGGATGTACGAGCAGTACTTC. Its protein product is CASSEGATGTGMYEQYF.

A note on this clone: Different DNA sequences within this sample yield the same CDR3. The CDR3 spells CASSGGNEQFF. The CDR3 DNA is TGTGCCAGCAGTGGGGGGAATGAGCAGTTCTTC. The chain links TRBV5-4 to TRBJ2-1, with D possibly TRBD2 on 6 matching bases. The CDR3 spans 11 residues. Germline V gene lookup returns CDR1 SGHNT and CDR2 YYREEE (reference sequence). V shed 5 bases and J shed 7 bases, with 7 bases lying between them.

V usage is TRBV6-5 and J usage is TRBJ2-3; the D gene is possibly TRBD2 (5 bases). The germline V gene has CDR1 MNHEY and CDR2 SVGAGI. The CDR3 has 15 residues. Trimming cost V 5 bases and J 4 bases, with 16 bases left between them. The CDR3 sequence: CASSNLAFPADTQYF. The CDR3 nucleotides are TGTGCCAGCAGTAATCTAGCATTCCCGGCAGATACGCAGTATTTT.

About this clone: Within the sample, other DNA sequences also encode this same CDR3. The CDR3 here is CASSLQGAGETQYF. The DNA for the CDR3 is TGCGCCAGCAGCTTGCAGGGGGCAGGGGAGACCCAGTACTTC. J is TRBJ2-5 and V is TRBV5-1; 8 bases are a match to TRBD1. Germline trimming cut 1 base from V and 5 bases from J; bases unmatched to any gene: 4. The CDR3 totals 14 residues. The V gene's germline CDR1 is SGHRS and CDR2 YFSETQ. Full variable domain (outside the CDR3, taken from reference TRBV5-1 and TRBJ2-5): KAGVTQTPRYLIKTRGQQVTLSCSPISGHRSVSWYQQTPGQGLQFLFEYFSETQRNKGNFPGRFSGRQFSNSRSEMNVSTLELGDSALYLCASSLQGAGETQYFGPGTRLLVL.

This clone was seen a single time. The chain links TRBV27 to TRBJ2-7, with D perhaps matching TRBD1 or TRBD2 (5 bases each). The CDR3 contains 16 residues. Trimming pared 3 bases from V and 0 bases from J, leaving 15 bases between. Germline CDR1 MNHEY, CDR2 SMNVEV (reference sequence). The CDR3, as DNA: TGTGCCAGCAGTTTTCTACGGGACCCGAGCTCCTACGAGCAGTACTTC. Translating gives CASSFLRDPSSYEQYF.

The V gene is TRBV30, the J gene TRBJ1-1, with a possible D match to TRBD1 (6 bases). The CDR3 consists of 12 residues. Germline assignment: CDR1 GTSNPN and CDR2 SVGIG (reference sequence). V lost 5 bases, J lost 7 bases, and 14 bases lay in between. The CDR3 nucleotides are TGTGCCTGGGGATTCGCAGGGGATGAAGCTTTCTTT. It translates to CAWGFAGDEAFF.

As regards this clone: Distinct nucleotide sequences in the sample also encode this CDR3. V gene TRBV28 combines with J gene TRBJ2-7; the match to TRBD1 covers 8 bases. In germline, CDR1 is MDHEN, CDR2 SYDVKM. The CDR3 consists of 13 residues. The J segment lost 3 bases and the V segment lost 6 bases, leaving 4 bases of the junction unmatched. CDR3 sequence (DNA): TGTGCCAGCAGCTTAGGACAGGGCTACGAGCAGTACTTC. Translation: CASSLGQGYEQYF.

The chain employs TRBV9 and TRBJ2-7; 7 nucleotides align to TRBD1. The CDR3 runs to 13 residues. Germline loops: CDR1 SGDLS, CDR2 YYNGEE. Trimming took 3 bases from V and 2 from J; bases not matched to a gene: 2. The CDR3 nucleotides read TGTGCCAGCAGCGGGGGACAGCCCTACGAGCAGTACTTC. Translated: CASSGGQPYEQYF.

The chain combines TRBV6-6 with TRBJ1-2, with D unresolved. Germline V gene lookup returns CDR1 MNHNY and CDR2 SVGAGI (reference sequence). The CDR3 has 16 amino acids. V was pared by 2 bases and J by 0 bases, with 13 bases between. CDR3 protein: CASSYLWEDTNYGYTF. DNA of the CDR3: TGTGCCAGCAGTTACCTTTGGGAGGATACTAACTATGGCTACACCTTC.

This clone appeared once. At the DNA level, this CDR3 is encoded by other sequences in the same sample as well. This chain joins TRBV13 and TRBJ2-1; TRBD2 might be the D (5 bases). CDR3 length: 15 amino acids. With 0 bases removed from V and 0 bases from J, the gap between germline ends came to 6 bases. Germline V lookup: CDR1 PRHDT, CDR2 FYEKMQ (reference sequence). The CDR3 nucleotides are TGTGCCAGCAGCTTAGGGGGGAGCTCCTACAATGAGCAGTTCTTC. This gives the protein CASSLGGSSYNEQFF. Using reference TRBV13 and TRBJ2-1 for the parts outside the CDR3, the full variable domain is AAGVIQSPRHLIKEKRETATLKCYPIPRHDTVYWYQQGPGQDPQFLISFYEKMQSDKGSIPDRFSAQQFSDYHSELNMSSLELGDSALYFCASSLGGSSYNEQFFGPGTRLTVL.

This chain joins TRBV4-1 and TRBJ2-7, with 10 bases that match TRBD2. This CDR3 spans 16 amino acids. The V gene's germline CDR1 is MGHRA and CDR2 YSYEKL. V gave up 2 bases and J gave up 5 bases; unmatched junction bases: 9. The CDR3 loop reads CASSQFLAGVRNEQYF. The DNA for the CDR3 is TGCGCCAGCAGCCAATTCCTAGCGGGAGTAAGGAACGAGCAGTACTTC.

The chain links TRBV10-3 to TRBJ1-1; 8 positions match TRBD1. Trimming took 6 bases from V and 1 from J; bases not matched to a gene: 10. Germline lookup yields CDR1 ENHRY and CDR2 SYGVKD. CDR3 length: 16 residues. DNA of the CDR3: TGTGCCATCAGGAGTAAGGACAGGGAAAAGAACACTGAAGCTTTCTTT. Translation: CAIRSKDREKNTEAFF.

The genes are TRBV2 and TRBJ1-1; a possible D gene is TRBD1 (6 bases). V was cut by 7 bases and J by 0 bases, with 21 bases left in between. CDR1 is SNHLY, CDR2 FYNNEI, per germline. This CDR3 contains 17 residues. This CDR3 is CASTIGGWAYMNTEAFF. The DNA for the CDR3 is TGTGCCAGCACGATAGGGGGGTGGGCCTACATGAACACTGAAGCTTTCTTT.

The chain carries TRBV5-1 and TRBJ2-7; the D is unclear. Per the germline V gene, CDR1 is SGHRS and CDR2 is YFSETQ. V lost 4 bases and J lost 0, with 17 bases in between. CDR3 length: 16 amino acids. The CDR3 DNA follows: TGCGCCAGCAGCGTTTATGACTTGCCGAGCTCCTACGAGCAGTACTTC. Protein product: CASSVYDLPSSYEQYF.

The gene calls are TRBV30 and TRBJ1-6; D remains unclear. CDR3 size: 15 residues. V was clipped by 2 bases and J by 6 bases, with 14 bases between them. The germline V gene has CDR1 GTSNPN and CDR2 SVGIG (reference sequence). The CDR3 here is CAWSPMPNGNSPLHF. CDR3 nucleotide sequence: TGTGCCTGGAGTCCCATGCCGAACGGTAATTCACCCCTCCACTTT.

The chain combines TRBV27 with TRBJ2-1; maybe TRBD1 (6 bases). The germline gives CDR1 MNHEY, CDR2 SMNVEV (reference sequence). This CDR3 comprises 11 residues. Trimming cost V 6 bases and J 13 bases, with 13 bases left between them. In nucleotides, the CDR3 is TGTGCCAGCAGCTCAGGGGCTCAACAGTTCTTC. Translating gives CASSSGAQQFF.

The chain employs TRBV9 and TRBJ1-3, with D perhaps matching TRBD1 (6 bases). Germline CDR1 is SGDLS and CDR2 is YYNGEE. V lost 4 bases to trimming and J lost 4 bases, with 15 bases between them. The CDR3 length is 15 residues. CDR3 in amino acids: CASSQTGGVGNTIYF. CDR3 DNA: TGTGCCAGCAGCCAAACTGGGGGCGTCGGAAACACCATATATTTT.

The chain uses TRBV11-2 and TRBJ2-2; D gene uncertain. The germline V gene has CDR1 SGHAT and CDR2 FQNNGV. The CDR3 is 13 amino acids. Deletions cut 0 bases from V and 7 bases from J, with 6 bases between. The DNA for the CDR3 is TGTGCCAGCAGCTTAGAAGGCCACGGGGAGCTGTTTTTT. It is translated as CASSLEGHGELFF. Using reference TRBV11-2 and TRBJ2-2 for the parts outside the CDR3, the full variable domain is EAGVAQSPRYKIIEKRQSVAFWCNPISGHATLYWYQQILGQGPKLLIQFQNNGVVDDSQLPKDRFSAERLKGVDSTLKIQPAKLEDSAVYLCASSLEGHGELFFGEGSRLTVL.

As regards this clone: The sample holds other DNA sequences that translate to the same CDR3. This chain links TRBV5-1 with TRBJ2-7; no definite D call. Germline CDR1 is SGHRS and CDR2 is YFSETQ. This CDR3 spans 13 amino acids. The V end lost 3 bases, the J end lost 4 bases, and 11 bases lay between the germline ends. The CDR3 spells CASSSGSSYEQYF. CDR3 coding DNA: TGCGCCAGCAGCTCAGGTTCGTCGTACGAGCAGTACTTC.

The rearrangement joins TRBV7-9 to TRBJ2-7; D may correspond to TRBD1 or TRBD2 (7 bases each). Germline lookup yields CDR1 SEHNR and CDR2 FQNEAQ (reference sequence). V was cut by 5 bases and J by 5 bases, with 25 bases left in between. The CDR3 contains 17 residues. CDR3 loop: CASSEWEGAPIFHEQYF. DNA of the CDR3: TGTGCCAGCAGCGAGTGGGAGGGGGCGCCGATATTCCACGAGCAGTACTTC.

This chain links TRBV12-5 with TRBJ1-5; D might be TRBD1 (6 bases). Germline V gene data show CDR1 as LGHNT and CDR2 as FRNRAP. V was shortened by 4 bases and J by 11 bases, with 12 bases between the two germline ends. This CDR3 has 12 residues. This chain's CDR3 is CASGSDGQTQHF. CDR3 in DNA: TGTGCTAGTGGTTCCGACGGACAGACCCAGCATTTT.